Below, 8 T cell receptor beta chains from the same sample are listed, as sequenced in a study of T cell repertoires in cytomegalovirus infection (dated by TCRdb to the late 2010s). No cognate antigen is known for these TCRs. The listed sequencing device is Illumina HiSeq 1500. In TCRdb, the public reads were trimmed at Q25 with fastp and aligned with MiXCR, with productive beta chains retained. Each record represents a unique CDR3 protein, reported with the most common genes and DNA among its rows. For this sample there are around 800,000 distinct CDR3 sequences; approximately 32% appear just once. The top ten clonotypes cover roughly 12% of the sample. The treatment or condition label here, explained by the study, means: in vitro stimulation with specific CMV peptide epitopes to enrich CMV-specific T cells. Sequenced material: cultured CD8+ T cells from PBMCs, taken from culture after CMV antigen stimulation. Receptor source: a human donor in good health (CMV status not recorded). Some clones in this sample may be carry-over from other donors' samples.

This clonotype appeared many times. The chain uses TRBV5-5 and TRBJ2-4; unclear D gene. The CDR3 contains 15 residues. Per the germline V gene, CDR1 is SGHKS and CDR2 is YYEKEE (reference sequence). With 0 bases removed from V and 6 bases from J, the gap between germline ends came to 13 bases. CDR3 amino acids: CASSLVWGNPNIQYF. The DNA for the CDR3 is TGTGCCAGCAGCTTGGTTTGGGGTAACCCAAACATTCAGTACTTC.

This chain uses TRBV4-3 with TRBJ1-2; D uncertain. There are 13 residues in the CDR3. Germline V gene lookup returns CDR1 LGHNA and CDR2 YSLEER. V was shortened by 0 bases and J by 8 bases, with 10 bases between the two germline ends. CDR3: CASSQEWSRGYTF. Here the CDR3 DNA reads TGCGCCAGCAGCCAAGAATGGTCGAGGGGCTACACCTTC.

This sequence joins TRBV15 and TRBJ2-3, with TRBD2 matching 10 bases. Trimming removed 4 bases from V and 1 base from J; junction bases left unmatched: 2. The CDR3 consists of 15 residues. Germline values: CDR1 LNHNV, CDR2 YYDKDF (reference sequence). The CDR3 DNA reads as TGTGCCACCAGCATAGCGGGGGGTGGCACAGATACGCAGTATTTT. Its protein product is CATSIAGGGTDTQYF.

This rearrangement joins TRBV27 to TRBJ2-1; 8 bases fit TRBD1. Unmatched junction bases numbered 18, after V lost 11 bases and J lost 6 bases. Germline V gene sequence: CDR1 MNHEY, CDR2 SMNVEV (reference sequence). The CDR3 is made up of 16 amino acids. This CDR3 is CAGKRRTGTTFNEQFF. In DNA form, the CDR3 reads TGTGCCGGCAAGCGGAGGACAGGGACAACATTCAATGAGCAGTTCTTC.

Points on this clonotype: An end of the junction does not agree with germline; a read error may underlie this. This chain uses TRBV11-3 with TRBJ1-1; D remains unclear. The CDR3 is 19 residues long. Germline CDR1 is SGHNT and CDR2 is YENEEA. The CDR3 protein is CVSSFPTKLKGLPSTEAFF. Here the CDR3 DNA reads TGTGTCAGCAGCTTTCCGACCAAACTTAAGGGTTTACCTTCCACTGAAGCTTTCTTT. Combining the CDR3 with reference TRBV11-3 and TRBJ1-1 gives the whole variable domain EAGVVQSPRYKIIEKKQPVAFWCNPISGHNTLYWYLQNLGQGPELLIRYENEEAVDDSQLPKDRFSAERLKGVDSTLKIQPAELGDSAVYLCVSSFPTKLKGLPSTEAFFGQGTRLTVV.

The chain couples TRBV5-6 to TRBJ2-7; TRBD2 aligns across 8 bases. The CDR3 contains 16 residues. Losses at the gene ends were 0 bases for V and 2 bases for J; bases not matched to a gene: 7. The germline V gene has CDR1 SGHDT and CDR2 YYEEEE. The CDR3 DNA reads TGTGCCAGCAGCTTGGCCGGGGATAGCGGGGCCTACGAGCAGTACTTC. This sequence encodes CASSLAGDSGAYEQYF.

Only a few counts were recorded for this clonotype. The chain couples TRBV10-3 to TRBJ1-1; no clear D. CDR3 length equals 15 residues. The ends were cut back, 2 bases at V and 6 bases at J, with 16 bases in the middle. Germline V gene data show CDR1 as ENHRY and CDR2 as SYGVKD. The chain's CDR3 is CAISEPKGSQSEAFF. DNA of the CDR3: TGTGCCATCAGTGAGCCTAAGGGCAGTCAATCTGAAGCTTTCTTT.

In nucleotides, the CDR3 is TGCAGTGCTCCCACGCCCTCTCGGGGCTCAACCCAGCATTTT. Amino acids: CSAPTPSRGSTQHF. The chain links TRBV20-1 to TRBJ1-5; the D gene is possibly TRBD1 (5 bases). V lost 5 bases to trimming and J lost 11 bases, with 22 bases between them. The length of the CDR3 is 14 residues. CDR1 and CDR2 (germline): DFQATT, SNEGSKA (reference sequence).